This TCR beta chain stems from a study of T cell responses to AZD1222 COVID-19 vaccine. Study results and caveats: Seropositive at baseline were only six AZD1222 recipients.

Second doses that came at about 4 or about 12 weeks were put together. In the case of this clone: Its target is unknown.

This CDR3 comprises 13 residues. V was clipped by 3 bases and J by 4 bases, with 7 bases between them. TCRdb's table, derived via immunoSEQ multiplex PCR, lists solely in-frame clones and lacks some. The table records over 90,000 clones, over 75% of them present only once. The receptor was derived from an adult who received the AZD1222 COVID-19 vaccine. Material: peripheral blood, obtained 28 days after the second AZD1222 dose. The rearrangement joins TRBV12-3 or TRBV12-4 to TRBJ1-5; weak D call: TRBD1 (6 bases). As DNA, the CDR3 is TGTGCCAGCAGTTTCACAGGGAATCAGCCCCAGCATTTT. Protein sequence: CASSFTGNQPQHF.